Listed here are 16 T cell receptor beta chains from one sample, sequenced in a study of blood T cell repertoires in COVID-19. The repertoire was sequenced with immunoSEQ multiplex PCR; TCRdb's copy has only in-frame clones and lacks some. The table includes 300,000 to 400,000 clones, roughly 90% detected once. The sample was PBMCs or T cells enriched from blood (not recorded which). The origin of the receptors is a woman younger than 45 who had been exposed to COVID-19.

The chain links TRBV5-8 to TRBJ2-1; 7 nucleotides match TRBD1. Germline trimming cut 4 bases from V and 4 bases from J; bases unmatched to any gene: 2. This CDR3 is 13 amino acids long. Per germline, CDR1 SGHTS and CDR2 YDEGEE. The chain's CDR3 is CASSPTGYNEQFF. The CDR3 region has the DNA TGTGCCAGCAGCCCGACAGGGTACAATGAGCAGTTCTTC.

The chain's CDR3 is CASTRASGGVTLSEQFF. The CDR3 DNA reads TGTGCCAGCACCCGGGCTAGCGGGGGGGTCACCTTGTCTGAGCAGTTCTTC. The V and J genes are TRBV27 and TRBJ2-1; 12 bases are a match to TRBD2. Germline lookup yields CDR1 MNHEY and CDR2 SMNVEV (reference sequence). After removal of 7 bases from V and 9 bases from J, the junction contained 16 bases not matched to a gene. This CDR3 is built from 17 residues.

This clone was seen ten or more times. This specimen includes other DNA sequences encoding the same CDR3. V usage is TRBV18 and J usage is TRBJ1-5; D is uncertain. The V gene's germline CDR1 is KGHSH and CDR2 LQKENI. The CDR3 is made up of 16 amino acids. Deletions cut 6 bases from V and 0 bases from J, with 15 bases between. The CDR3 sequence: CASSREVPSSNQPQHF. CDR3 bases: TGTGCCAGCTCCCGAGAAGTTCCCTCTAGCAATCAGCCCCAGCATTTT.

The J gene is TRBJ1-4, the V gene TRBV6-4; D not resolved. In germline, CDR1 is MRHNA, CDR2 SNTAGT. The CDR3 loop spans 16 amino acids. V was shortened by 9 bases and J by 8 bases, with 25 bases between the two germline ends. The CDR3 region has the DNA TGTGCCAGGGACCGGAGGACCTCCTCCTGCGACGAAAAACTGTTTTTT. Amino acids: CARDRRTSSCDEKLFF.

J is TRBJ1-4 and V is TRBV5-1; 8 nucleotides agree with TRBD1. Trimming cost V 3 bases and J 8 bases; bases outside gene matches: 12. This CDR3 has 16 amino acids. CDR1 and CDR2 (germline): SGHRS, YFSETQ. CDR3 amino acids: CASSWGGRDRNEKLFF. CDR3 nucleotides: TGCGCCAGCAGCTGGGGGGGCCGGGACAGGAACGAAAAACTGTTTTTT.

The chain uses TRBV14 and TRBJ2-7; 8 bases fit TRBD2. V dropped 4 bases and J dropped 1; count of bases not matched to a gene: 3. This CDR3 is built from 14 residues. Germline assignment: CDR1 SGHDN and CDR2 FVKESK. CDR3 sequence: CASSRSGASYEQYF. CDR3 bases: TGTGCCAGCAGCCGTAGCGGGGCTTCCTACGAGCAGTACTTC.

CDR3 protein: CASSPLRGGLGNSPLHF. CDR3 DNA sequence: TGTGCCAGCAGCCCCTTAAGGGGGGGCTTGGGCAATTCACCCCTCCACTTT. The chain has TRBV13 and TRBJ1-6; D might be TRBD1 (6 bases). Germline V gene lookup returns CDR1 PRHDT and CDR2 FYEKMQ (reference sequence). Trimming took 5 bases from V and 7 from J, leaving 21 bases between them. CDR3 length: 17 residues.

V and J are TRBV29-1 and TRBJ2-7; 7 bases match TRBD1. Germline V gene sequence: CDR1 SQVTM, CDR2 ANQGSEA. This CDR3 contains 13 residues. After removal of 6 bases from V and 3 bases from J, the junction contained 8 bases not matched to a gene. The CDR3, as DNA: TGCAGCGTGACAGGGTGGGGGAACTACGAGCAGTACTTC. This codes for CSVTGWGNYEQYF.

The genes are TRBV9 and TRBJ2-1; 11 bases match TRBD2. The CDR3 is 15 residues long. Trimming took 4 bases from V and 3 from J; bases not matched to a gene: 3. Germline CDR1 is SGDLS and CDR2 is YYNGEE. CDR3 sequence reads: CASSLLAGDYNEQFF. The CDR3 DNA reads TGTGCCAGCAGCTTACTAGCGGGGGACTACAATGAGCAGTTCTTC.

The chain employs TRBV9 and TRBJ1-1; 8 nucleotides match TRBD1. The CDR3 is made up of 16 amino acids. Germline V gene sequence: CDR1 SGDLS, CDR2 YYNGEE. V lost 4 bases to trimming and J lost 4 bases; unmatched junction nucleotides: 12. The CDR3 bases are TGTGCCAGCAGCCCTCGGACAGGGATCAGTGGCACTGAAGCTTTCTTT. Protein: CASSPRTGISGTEAFF.

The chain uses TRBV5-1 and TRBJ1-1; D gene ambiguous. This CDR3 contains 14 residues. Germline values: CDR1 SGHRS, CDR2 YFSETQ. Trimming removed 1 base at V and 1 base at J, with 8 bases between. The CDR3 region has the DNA TGCGCCAGCAGCTTGAGTGTAGAGAACACTGAAGCTTTCTTT. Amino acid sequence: CASSLSVENTEAFF.

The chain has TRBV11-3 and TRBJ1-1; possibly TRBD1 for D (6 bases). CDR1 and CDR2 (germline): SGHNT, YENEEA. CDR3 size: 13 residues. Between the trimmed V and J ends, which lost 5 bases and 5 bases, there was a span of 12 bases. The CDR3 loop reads CASSQYRVTEAFF. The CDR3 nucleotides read TGTGCCAGCAGCCAATACAGGGTTACTGAAGCTTTCTTT.

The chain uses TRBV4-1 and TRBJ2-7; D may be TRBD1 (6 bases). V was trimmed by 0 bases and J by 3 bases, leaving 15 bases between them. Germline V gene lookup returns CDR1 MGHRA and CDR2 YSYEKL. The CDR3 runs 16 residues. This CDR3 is CASSQDHRVGIYEQYF. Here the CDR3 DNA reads TGCGCCAGCAGCCAAGATCACAGGGTCGGTATCTACGAGCAGTACTTC.

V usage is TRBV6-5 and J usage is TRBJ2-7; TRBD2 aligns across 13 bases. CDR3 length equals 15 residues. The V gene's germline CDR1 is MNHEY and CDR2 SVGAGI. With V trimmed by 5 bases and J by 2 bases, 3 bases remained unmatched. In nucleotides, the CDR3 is TGTGCCAGCAGTCATACTAGCGGGGGGGCCTACGAGCAGTACTTC. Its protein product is CASSHTSGGAYEQYF.

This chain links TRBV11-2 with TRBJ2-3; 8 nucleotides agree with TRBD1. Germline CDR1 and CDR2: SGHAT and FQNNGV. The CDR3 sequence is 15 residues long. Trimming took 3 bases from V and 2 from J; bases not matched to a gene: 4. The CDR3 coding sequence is TGTGCCAGCAGCTTCAGGGGGCGAGACACAGATACGCAGTATTTT. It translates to CASSFRGRDTDTQYF.

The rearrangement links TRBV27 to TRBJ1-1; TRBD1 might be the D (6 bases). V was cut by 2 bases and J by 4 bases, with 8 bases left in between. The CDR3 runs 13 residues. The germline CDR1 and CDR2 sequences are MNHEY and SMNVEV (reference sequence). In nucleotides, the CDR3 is TGTGCCAGCAGTTTAGACAGGTTCACTGAAGCTTTCTTT. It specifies CASSLDRFTEAFF.